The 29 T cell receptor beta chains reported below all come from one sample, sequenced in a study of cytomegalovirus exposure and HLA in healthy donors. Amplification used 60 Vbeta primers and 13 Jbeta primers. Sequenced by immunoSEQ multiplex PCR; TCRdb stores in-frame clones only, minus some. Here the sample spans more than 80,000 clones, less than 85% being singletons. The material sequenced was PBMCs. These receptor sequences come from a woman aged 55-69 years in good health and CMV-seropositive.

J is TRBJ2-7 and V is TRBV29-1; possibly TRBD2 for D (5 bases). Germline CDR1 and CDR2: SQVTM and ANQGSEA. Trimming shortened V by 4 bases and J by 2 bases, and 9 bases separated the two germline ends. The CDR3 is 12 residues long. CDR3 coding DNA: TGCAGCGTTGCCGGAGGCCCCTACGAGCAGTACTTC. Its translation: CSVAGGPYEQYF.

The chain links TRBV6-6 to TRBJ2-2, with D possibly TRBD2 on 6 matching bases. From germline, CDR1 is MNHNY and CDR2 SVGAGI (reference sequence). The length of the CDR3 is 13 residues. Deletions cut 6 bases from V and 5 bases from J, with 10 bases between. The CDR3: CASRIAETGELFF. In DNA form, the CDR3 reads TGTGCCAGCAGGATAGCGGAGACCGGGGAGCTGTTTTTT.

The DNA for the CDR3 is TGTGCCAGCAGCCCTGGACAGGGACCTAATGAAAAACTGTTTTTT. This sequence encodes CASSPGQGPNEKLFF. V and J are TRBV7-9 and TRBJ1-4; 8 bases match TRBD1. Germline V gene data show CDR1 as SEHNR and CDR2 as FQNEAQ (reference sequence). V lost 5 bases to trimming and J lost 3 bases; unmatched junction nucleotides: 5. This CDR3 comprises 15 residues. Based on the CDR3 plus reference TRBV7-9 and TRBJ1-4, the full variable domain is DTGVSQNPRHKITKRGQNVTFRCDPISEHNRLYWYRQTLGQGPEFLTYFQNEAQLEKSRLLSDRFSAERPKGSFSTLEIQRTEQGDSAMYLCASSPGQGPNEKLFFGSGTQLSVL.

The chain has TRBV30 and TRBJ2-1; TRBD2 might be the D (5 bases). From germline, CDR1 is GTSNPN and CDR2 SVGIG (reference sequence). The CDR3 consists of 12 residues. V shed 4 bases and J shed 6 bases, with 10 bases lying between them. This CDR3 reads CAWTGVGNEQFF. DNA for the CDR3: TGTGCCTGGACCGGGGTTGGCAATGAGCAGTTCTTC. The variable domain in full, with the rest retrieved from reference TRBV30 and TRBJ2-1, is SQTIHQWPATLVQPVGSPLSLECTVEGTSNPNLYWYRQAAGRGLQLLFYSVGIGQISSEVPQNLSASRPQDRQFILSSKKLLLSDSGFYLCAWTGVGNEQFFGPGTRLTVL.

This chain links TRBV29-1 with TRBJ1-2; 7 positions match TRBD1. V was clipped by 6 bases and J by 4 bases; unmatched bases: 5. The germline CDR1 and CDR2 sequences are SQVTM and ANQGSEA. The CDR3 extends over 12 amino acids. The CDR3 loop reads CSVETGTYGYTF. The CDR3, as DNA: TGCAGCGTGGAGACAGGGACCTATGGCTACACCTTC.

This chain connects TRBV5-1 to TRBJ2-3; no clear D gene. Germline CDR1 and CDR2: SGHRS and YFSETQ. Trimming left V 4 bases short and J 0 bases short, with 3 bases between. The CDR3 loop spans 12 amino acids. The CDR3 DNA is TGCGCCAGCAGCCTTAGCACAGATACGCAGTATTTT. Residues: CASSLSTDTQYF.

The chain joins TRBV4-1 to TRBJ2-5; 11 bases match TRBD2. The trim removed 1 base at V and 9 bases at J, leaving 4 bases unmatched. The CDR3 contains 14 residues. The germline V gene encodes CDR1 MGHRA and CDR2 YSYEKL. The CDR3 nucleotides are TGCGCCAGCAGCCAAGGGACTAGCGGGTCGCCCCAGTACTTC. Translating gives CASSQGTSGSPQYF.

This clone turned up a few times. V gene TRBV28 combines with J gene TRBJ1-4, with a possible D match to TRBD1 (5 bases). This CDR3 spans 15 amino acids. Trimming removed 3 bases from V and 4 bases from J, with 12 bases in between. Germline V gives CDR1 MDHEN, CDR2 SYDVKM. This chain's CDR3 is CASSLPGGGNEKLFF. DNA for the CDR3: TGTGCCAGCAGTTTGCCCGGCGGGGGTAATGAAAAACTGTTTTTT.

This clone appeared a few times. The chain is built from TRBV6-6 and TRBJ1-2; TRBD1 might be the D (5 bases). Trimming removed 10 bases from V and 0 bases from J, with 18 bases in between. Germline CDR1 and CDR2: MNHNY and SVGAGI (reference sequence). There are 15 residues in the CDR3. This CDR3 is CATLRGGGANYGYTF. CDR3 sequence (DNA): TGTGCCACCCTGAGGGGAGGTGGAGCTAACTATGGCTACACCTTC.

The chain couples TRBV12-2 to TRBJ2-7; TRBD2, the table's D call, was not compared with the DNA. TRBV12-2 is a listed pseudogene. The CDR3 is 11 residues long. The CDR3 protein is CASRLLYEQYF. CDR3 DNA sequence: TGTGCAAGTCGCTTACTGTACGAGCAGTACTTC.

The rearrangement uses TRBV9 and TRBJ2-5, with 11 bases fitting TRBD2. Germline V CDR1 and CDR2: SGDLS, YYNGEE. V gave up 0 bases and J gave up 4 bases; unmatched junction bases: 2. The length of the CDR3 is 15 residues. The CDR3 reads CASSVGTSGRETQYF. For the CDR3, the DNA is TGTGCCAGCAGCGTAGGTACTAGCGGGAGAGAGACCCAGTACTTC.

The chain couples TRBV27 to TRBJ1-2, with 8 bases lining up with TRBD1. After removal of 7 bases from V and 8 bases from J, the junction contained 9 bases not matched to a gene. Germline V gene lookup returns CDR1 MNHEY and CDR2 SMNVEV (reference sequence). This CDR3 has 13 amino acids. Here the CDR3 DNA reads TGTGCCAGCACTTCCCGGCAGGGGGCCGGCTACACCTTC. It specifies CASTSRQGAGYTF.

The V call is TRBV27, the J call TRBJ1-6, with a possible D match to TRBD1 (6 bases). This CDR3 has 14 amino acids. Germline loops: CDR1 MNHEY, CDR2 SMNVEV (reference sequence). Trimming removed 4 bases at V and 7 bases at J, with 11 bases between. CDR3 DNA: TGTGCCAGCAGTTCAGGGGTGGGAAATTCACCCCTCCACTTT. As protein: CASSSGVGNSPLHF.

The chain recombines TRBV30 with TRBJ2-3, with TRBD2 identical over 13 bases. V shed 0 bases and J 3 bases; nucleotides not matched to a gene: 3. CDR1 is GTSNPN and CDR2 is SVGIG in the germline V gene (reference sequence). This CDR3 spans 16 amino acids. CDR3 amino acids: CAWSVGTSGKTDTQYF. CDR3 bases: TGTGCCTGGAGTGTAGGGACTAGCGGGAAGACAGATACGCAGTATTTT. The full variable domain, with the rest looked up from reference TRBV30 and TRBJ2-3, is SQTIHQWPATLVQPVGSPLSLECTVEGTSNPNLYWYRQAAGRGLQLLFYSVGIGQISSEVPQNLSASRPQDRQFILSSKKLLLSDSGFYLCAWSVGTSGKTDTQYFGPGTRLTVL.

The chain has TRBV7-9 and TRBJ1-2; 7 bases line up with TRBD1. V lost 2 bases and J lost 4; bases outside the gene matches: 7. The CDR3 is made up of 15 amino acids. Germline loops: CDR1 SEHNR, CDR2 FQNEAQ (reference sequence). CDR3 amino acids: CASSLQQGIPYGYTF. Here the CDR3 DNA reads TGTGCCAGCAGCTTACAACAGGGGATCCCCTATGGCTACACCTTC.

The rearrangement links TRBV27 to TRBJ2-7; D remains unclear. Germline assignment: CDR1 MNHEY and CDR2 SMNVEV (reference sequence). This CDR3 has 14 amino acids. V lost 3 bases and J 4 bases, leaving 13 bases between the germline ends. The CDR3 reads CASSFGSELYEQYF. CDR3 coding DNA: TGTGCCAGCAGTTTCGGTTCGGAGCTATACGAGCAGTACTTC.

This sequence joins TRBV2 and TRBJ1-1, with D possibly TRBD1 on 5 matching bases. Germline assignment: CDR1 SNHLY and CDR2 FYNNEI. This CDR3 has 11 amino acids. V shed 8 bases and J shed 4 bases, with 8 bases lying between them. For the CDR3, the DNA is TGTGCCAGCCGGGGGGGCACTGAAGCTTTCTTT. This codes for CASRGGTEAFF.

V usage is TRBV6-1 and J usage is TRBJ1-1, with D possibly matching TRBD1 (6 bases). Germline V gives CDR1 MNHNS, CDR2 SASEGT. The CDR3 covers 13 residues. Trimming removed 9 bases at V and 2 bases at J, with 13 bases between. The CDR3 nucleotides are TGTGCCAGTCTACCGACAGGAAACACTGAAGCTTTCTTT. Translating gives CASLPTGNTEAFF.

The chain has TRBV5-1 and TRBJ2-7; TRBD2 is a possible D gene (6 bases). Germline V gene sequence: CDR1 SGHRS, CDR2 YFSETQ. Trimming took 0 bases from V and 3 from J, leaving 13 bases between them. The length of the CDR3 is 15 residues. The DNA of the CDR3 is TGCGCCAGCAGCTTGGAGGCGGGAATGAACTACGAGCAGTACTTC. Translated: CASSLEAGMNYEQYF.

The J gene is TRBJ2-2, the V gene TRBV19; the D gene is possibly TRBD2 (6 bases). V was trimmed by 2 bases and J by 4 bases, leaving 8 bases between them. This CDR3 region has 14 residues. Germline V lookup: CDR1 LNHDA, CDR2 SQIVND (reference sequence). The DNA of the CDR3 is TGTGCCAGTAGTATACTAGCGCGCACCGGGGAGCTGTTTTTT. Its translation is CASSILARTGELFF. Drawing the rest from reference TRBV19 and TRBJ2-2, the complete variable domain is DGGITQSPKYLFRKEGQNVTLSCEQNLNHDAMYWYRQDPGQGLRLIYYSQIVNDFQKGDIAEGYSVSREKKESFPLTVTSAQKNPTAFYLCASSILARTGELFFGEGSRLTVL.

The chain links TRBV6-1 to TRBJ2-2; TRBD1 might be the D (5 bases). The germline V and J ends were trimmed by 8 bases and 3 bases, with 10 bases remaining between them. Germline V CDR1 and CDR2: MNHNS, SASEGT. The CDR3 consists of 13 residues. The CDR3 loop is CASRTTDTGELFF. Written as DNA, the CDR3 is TGTGCCAGCCGAACGACAGACACCGGGGAGCTGTTTTTT.

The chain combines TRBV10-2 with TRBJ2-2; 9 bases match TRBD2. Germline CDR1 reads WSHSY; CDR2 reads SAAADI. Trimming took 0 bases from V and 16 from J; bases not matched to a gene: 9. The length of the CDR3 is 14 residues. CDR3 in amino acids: CASSESRLAGPQFF. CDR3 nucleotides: TGCGCCAGCAGTGAGTCGAGGCTAGCGGGGCCCCAGTTTTTT.

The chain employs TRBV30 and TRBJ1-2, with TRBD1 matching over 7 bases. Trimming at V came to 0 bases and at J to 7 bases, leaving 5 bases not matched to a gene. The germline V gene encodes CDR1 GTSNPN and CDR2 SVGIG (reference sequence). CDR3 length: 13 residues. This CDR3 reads CAWSVQGGGGYTF. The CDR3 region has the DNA TGTGCCTGGAGTGTACAAGGGGGCGGTGGCTACACCTTC.

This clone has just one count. CDR3 DNA sequence: TGCGCCAGCCAAGAGGTCGGACTGAACACCGGGGAGCTGTTTTTT. Amino acids: CASQEVGLNTGELFF. V gene TRBV5-1 combines with J gene TRBJ2-2, with D possibly being TRBD2 (5 bases). V was pared by 7 bases and J by 1 base, with 14 bases between. Per germline, CDR1 SGHRS and CDR2 YFSETQ. The CDR3 totals 15 residues.

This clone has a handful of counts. The CDR3 DNA sequence: TGTGCCAGCAGAGTGGACAGGGAGAACACTGAAGCTTTCTTT. It specifies CASRVDRENTEAFF. The rearrangement links TRBV27 to TRBJ1-1, with TRBD1 matching over 8 bases. The germline CDR1 and CDR2 sequences are MNHEY and SMNVEV (reference sequence). V shed 6 bases and J 1 base; nucleotides not matched to a gene: 4. The CDR3 runs to 14 residues.

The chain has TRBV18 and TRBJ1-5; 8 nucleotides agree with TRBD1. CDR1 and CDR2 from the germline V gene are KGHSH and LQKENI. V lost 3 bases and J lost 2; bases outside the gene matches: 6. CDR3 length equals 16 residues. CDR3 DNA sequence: TGTGCCAGCTCACCCGACAGGGGTGGTGGCAATCAGCCCCAGCATTTT. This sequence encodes CASSPDRGGGNQPQHF. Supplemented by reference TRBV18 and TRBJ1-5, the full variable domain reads NAGVMQNPRHLVRRRGQEARLRCSPMKGHSHVYWYRQLPEEGLKFMVYLQKENIIDESGMPKERFSAEFPKEGPSILRIQQVVRGDSAAYFCASSPDRGGGNQPQHFGDGTRLSIL.

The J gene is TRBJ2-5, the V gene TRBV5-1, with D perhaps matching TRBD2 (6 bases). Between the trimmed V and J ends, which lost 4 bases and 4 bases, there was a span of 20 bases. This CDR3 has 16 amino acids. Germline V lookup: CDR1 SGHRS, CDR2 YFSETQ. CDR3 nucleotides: TGCGCCAGCAGCCTAGGGGCGGGACTCACTCGAGAGACCCAGTACTTC. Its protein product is CASSLGAGLTRETQYF. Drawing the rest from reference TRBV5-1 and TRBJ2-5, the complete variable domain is KAGVTQTPRYLIKTRGQQVTLSCSPISGHRSVSWYQQTPGQGLQFLFEYFSETQRNKGNFPGRFSGRQFSNSRSEMNVSTLELGDSALYLCASSLGAGLTRETQYFGPGTRLLVL.

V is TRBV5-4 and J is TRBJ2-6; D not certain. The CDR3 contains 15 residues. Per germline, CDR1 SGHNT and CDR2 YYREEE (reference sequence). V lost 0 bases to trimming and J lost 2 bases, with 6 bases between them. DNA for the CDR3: TGTGCCAGCAGCTTGGGAGGCGCTGGGGCCAACGTCCTGACTTTC. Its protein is CASSLGGAGANVLTF.

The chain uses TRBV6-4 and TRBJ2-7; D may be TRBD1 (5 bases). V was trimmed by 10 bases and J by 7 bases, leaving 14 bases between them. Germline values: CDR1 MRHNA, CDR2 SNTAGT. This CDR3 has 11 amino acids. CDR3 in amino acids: CAIDSYAEQYF. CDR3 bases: TGTGCCATAGACAGCTACGCGGAGCAGTACTTC.